This TCR beta chain stems from a study of regulatory T cells. The primer mix had 52 TRBV and 13 TRBJ primers. Sequencing was performed with immunoSEQ multiplex PCR; in TCRdb, only in-frame clones are kept and a portion is missing. The sample carries more than 15,000 clones, roughly 84% recorded once. This CDR3 has 14 residues. Trimming took off 5 bases at V and 2 bases at J, with 10 bases between the two ends. Looked up from germline, CDR1 is MDHEN and CDR2 is SYDVKM. Concerning this clone: What it binds is unknown.

Study-wide points: Regulatory T cells showed the strongest V-J pair restriction and V/J gene skewing among patient repertoires. In CD3G-deficient patients, conventional CD4+ T cells were enriched for hydrophobic CDR3 residues at positions 6 and 7.

A couple of CD3G-deficient patients had more severe autoimmunity; all had some. Patients aged 2 to 39 years had fewer naive T cells. CD4+ cells were sorted into CD25-high CD127-low regulatory cells and CD25-low CD127-high conventional cells. Source material: conventional CD4+ T cells sorted from blood. The sequence was obtained from a person in their twenties or thirties with CD3G deficiency. V usage is TRBV28 and J usage is TRBJ1-5; no clear D gene. As DNA, the CDR3 is TGTGCCAGCAGTCTTTCTTGGGGCAATCAGCCCCAGCATTTT. Encoded protein: CASSLSWGNQPQHF.